The 12 T cell receptor beta chains below come from one sample, sequenced in a study of T cells after yellow fever vaccination. TCRdb re-called the 5' RACE reads through MiXCR, storing one row per CDR3 protein. This sample carries some 350,000 distinct CDR3 sequences, 4% of them seen once, and the ten largest clones take roughly 24%. The material was PBMCs, obtained 5 days after the yellow fever booster vaccination. Source of these receptors: a man younger than 35 who received the YFV17D yellow fever vaccine.

CDR3 sequence: CASSPTQASYNSPLHF. CDR3 in DNA: TGTGCCAGCTCACCTACACAGGCTTCCTATAATTCACCCCTCCACTTT. This rearrangement joins TRBV18 to TRBJ1-6, with D possibly matching TRBD1 (5 bases). From germline, CDR1 is KGHSH and CDR2 LQKENI. Trimming shortened V by 3 bases and J by 1 base, and 10 bases separated the two germline ends. The CDR3 covers 16 residues.

This clonotype occurred a few times. V and J are TRBV7-2 and TRBJ1-2, with 10 bases matching TRBD1. V shed 4 bases and J 8 bases; nucleotides not matched to a gene: 4. In germline, CDR1 is SGHTA, CDR2 FQGNSA. The CDR3 loop spans 13 amino acids. The CDR3 DNA follows: TGTGCCAGCAGCTCGACAGGGGGCGCCGGCTACACCTTC. It specifies CASSSTGGAGYTF.

J is TRBJ1-4 and V is TRBV5-1, with TRBD1 matching 8 bases. The V segment lost 5 bases and the J segment 7 bases; nucleotides outside the gene matches: 7. This CDR3 has 14 amino acids. CDR1 SGHRS and CDR2 YFSETQ come from the germline V gene. As DNA, the CDR3 is TGCGCCAGCAGATATGGACAGGGTAGTGAAAAACTGTTTTTT. It is translated as CASRYGQGSEKLFF.

This clonotype was detected many times. The chain combines TRBV20-1 with TRBJ2-4; D gene unclear. CDR1 is DFQATT and CDR2 is SNEGSKA in the germline V gene (reference sequence). V shed 3 bases and J shed 2 bases, with 8 bases lying between them. This CDR3 region has 13 residues. The CDR3 region has the DNA TGCAGTGCTAGTCTGGGATCCAAAAACATTCAGTACTTC. This encodes CSASLGSKNIQYF.

This clonotype was found many times. The rearrangement links TRBV20-1 to TRBJ2-3, with D tentatively TRBD2 (5 bases). V gave up 5 bases and J gave up 6 bases, with 12 bases separating them. The CDR3 contains 12 residues. Germline V CDR1 and CDR2: DFQATT, SNEGSKA (reference sequence). The CDR3 nucleotides read TGCAGTGCTGGTCGTTTAGCGGATACGCAGTATTTT. Residues: CSAGRLADTQYF.

This clonotype has only a few counts. The chain recombines TRBV13 with TRBJ1-2, with D possibly matching TRBD1 (5 bases). The CDR3 is 14 residues long. V dropped 0 bases and J dropped 6 bases, with 11 bases sitting between them. Looked up from germline, CDR1 is PRHDT and CDR2 is FYEKMQ (reference sequence). The CDR3 here is CASSLGGELNGYTF. CDR3 nucleotides: TGTGCCAGCAGCTTAGGAGGGGAGTTGAATGGCTACACCTTC.

The chain uses TRBV5-4 and TRBJ1-2; D remains ambiguous. The CDR3 length is 16 residues. Trimming took off 4 bases at V and 7 bases at J, with 23 bases between the two ends. The germline V gene has CDR1 SGHNT and CDR2 YYREEE (reference sequence). CDR3 bases: TGTGCCAGCAGCCCACGGAATTATCAAACTGGGGTTGGCTACACCTTC. Residues: CASSPRNYQTGVGYTF.

In its sample, this clonotype was seen many times. The rearrangement joins TRBV20-1 to TRBJ1-1; D remains ambiguous. Trimming pared 1 base from V and 11 bases from J, leaving 20 bases between. Germline V gene data show CDR1 as DFQATT and CDR2 as SNEGSKA (reference sequence). The CDR3 totals 14 residues. The DNA for the CDR3 is TGCAGTGCTAGAGGTACCGGGATCACCCTTTGGGCTTTCTTT. Protein product: CSARGTGITLWAFF.

This clonotype was picked up a small number of times. The J gene is TRBJ1-5, the V gene TRBV7-9, with a possible D match to TRBD1 (5 bases). This CDR3 is 13 amino acids long. The germline V and J ends were trimmed by 3 bases and 4 bases, with 7 bases remaining between them. CDR1 is SEHNR, CDR2 FQNEAQ, per germline (reference sequence). DNA of the CDR3: TGTGCCAGCAGCTTCAGGGAAAATCAGCCCCAGCATTTT. Translation gives CASSFRENQPQHF.

V gene TRBV5-6 combines with J gene TRBJ2-1; D may be TRBD2 (6 bases). The germline V gene has CDR1 SGHDT and CDR2 YYEEEE. V lost 2 bases, J lost 9 bases, and 12 bases lay in between. The CDR3 spans 13 residues. The DNA for the CDR3 is TGTGCCAGCAGCTTCGGGGGACGGAGTGAGCAGTTCTTC. It is translated as CASSFGGRSEQFF.

The V call is TRBV20-1, the J call TRBJ2-3, with D perhaps matching TRBD2 (5 bases). The germline V gene encodes CDR1 DFQATT and CDR2 SNEGSKA (reference sequence). This CDR3 comprises 13 residues. The V end was cut by 7 bases, the J end by 3 bases, with 14 bases between. The CDR3 here is CSERGIGTDTQYF. The CDR3 DNA follows: TGCAGTGAGAGAGGGATTGGGACAGATACGCAGTATTTT.

This clonotype was detected a few times. V usage is TRBV9 and J usage is TRBJ2-1, with D hard to call. CDR1 SGDLS and CDR2 YYNGEE come from the germline V gene. The CDR3 length is 13 residues. The ends were cut back, 3 bases at V and 10 bases at J, with 14 bases in the middle. The DNA of the CDR3 is TGTGCCAGCAGCGCCCCCATCGGGTTAGAGCAGTTCTTC. This translates into CASSAPIGLEQFF.